These T cell receptor beta chains were read from a single sample in a study of blood T cell repertoires in COVID-19. Some clones are missing from TCRdb's copy, which holds only in-frame ones; the method was immunoSEQ multiplex PCR. The sample includes about 48,000 clones, 77% of them seen just once. The sequencing input was peripheral blood. The receptor source for this set is a human donor with active or convalescent COVID-19. The donor label of this sample is uncertain. Each CDR3 is given with its conserved first and last residue. The D gene is left open where the match is weak. Not every row has a clone size; where given, it reads once, few, many or a size class.

TRBV28	TRBJ1-5	few	.	TGTGCCAGCAGTGGGACAAACAATCAGCCCCAGCATTTT	CASSGTNNQPQHF
TRBV4-1	TRBJ2-1	.	TRBD2	TGCGCCAGCAGCCGAGAGACTAGCGCCTACAATGAGCAGTTCTTC	CASSRETSAYNEQFF
TRBV10-3	TRBJ2-7	.	.	TGTGCCATCAGAGGGGAATACGAGCAGTACTTC	CAIRGEYEQYF
TRBV7-2	TRBJ2-3	.	.	TGTGCCAGCAACCCCGGCGGCGGGCGAACGTCAGATACGCAGTATTTT	CASNPGGGRTSDTQYF
TRBV29-1	TRBJ1-2	.	.	TGCAGCGTTGATGCGGCAGTCTATGGCTACACCTTC	CSVDAAVYGYTF
TRBV4-3	TRBJ1-1	few	.	TGCGCCAGCAGCCAACGAGGGTTGAACACTGAAGCTTTCTTT	CASSQRGLNTEAFF
TRBV18	TRBJ2-2	.	TRBD1	TGTGCCAGCTCACCCCCCCGGGACAGGGGAGTCGGGGAGCTGTTTTTT	CASSPPRDRGVGELFF
TRBV30	TRBJ1-4	.	TRBD1	TGTGCCTGGAGCCCAGGGGGCGAAAAACTGTTTTTT	CAWSPGGEKLFF
TRBV28	TRBJ2-2	.	TRBD2	TGTGCCAGCAGGGATAGCGGGAGAGGCGACACCGGGGAGCTGTTTTTT	CASRDSGRGDTGELFF
TRBV12-3/TRBV12-4	TRBJ1-1	.	.	TGTGCCAGCAGTTTACGGTACACTGAAGCTTTCTTT	CASSLRYTEAFF
TRBV14	TRBJ2-1	.	TRBD2	TGTGCCAGCAGCCAACTAGCGGGAGCAGGAAATGAGCAGTTCTTC	CASSQLAGAGNEQFF
TRBV3-1/TRBV3-2	TRBJ1-5	few	.	TGTGCCAGCAGCCATGCCGGGGGTGCTCAGCCCCAGCATTTT	CASSHAGGAQPQHF
TRBV19	TRBJ2-1	.	TRBD1	TGTGCCAGTACCACGGACAGGGCTCCGCAGTTCTTC	CASTTDRAPQFF
TRBV5-1	TRBJ2-5	.	TRBD2	TGCGCCAGCAGCTTTAGGACGGGAGGGCCAGGGGAGACCCAGTACTTC	CASSFRTGGPGETQYF
TRBV19	TRBJ2-1	.	.	TGTGCCAGTAGTCCTTTGACTAGTATCAGAGACAATGAGCAGTTCTTC	CASSPLTSIRDNEQFF
TRBV30	TRBJ2-3	.	TRBD2	TGTGCCTGGAGTGTACTCCGCGCTAGCGGGATTCCAGATACGCAGTATTTT	CAWSVLRASGIPDTQYF
TRBV7-8	TRBJ1-5	.	.	TGTGCCAGCATCCTTGGGCGCAGGGGCTTAATCAATCAGCCCCAGCATTTT	CASILGRRGLINQPQHF
TRBV19	TRBJ2-2	few	.	TGTGCCAGTAGTATACGGAGGACGGGGGAGCTGTTTTTT	CASSIRRTGELFF
TRBV29-1	TRBJ2-7	.	TRBD2	TGCAGCGCCGGGACTAGCGGGAGCTACGAGCAGTACTTC	CSAGTSGSYEQYF
TRBV5-6	TRBJ2-3	.	TRBD2	TGTGCCAGCAGCTTGACACTAGCGGGAGTGTCAGATACGCAGTATTTT	CASSLTLAGVSDTQYF
TRBV28	TRBJ2-6	.	.	TGTGCCAGCACCAGATCTGGGGCCAACGTCCTGACTTTC	CASTRSGANVLTF
TRBV6-6	TRBJ2-2	.	TRBD2	TGTGCCAGCTATTCGAGCGGGACTACCGGGGAGCTGTTTTTT	CASYSSGTTGELFF